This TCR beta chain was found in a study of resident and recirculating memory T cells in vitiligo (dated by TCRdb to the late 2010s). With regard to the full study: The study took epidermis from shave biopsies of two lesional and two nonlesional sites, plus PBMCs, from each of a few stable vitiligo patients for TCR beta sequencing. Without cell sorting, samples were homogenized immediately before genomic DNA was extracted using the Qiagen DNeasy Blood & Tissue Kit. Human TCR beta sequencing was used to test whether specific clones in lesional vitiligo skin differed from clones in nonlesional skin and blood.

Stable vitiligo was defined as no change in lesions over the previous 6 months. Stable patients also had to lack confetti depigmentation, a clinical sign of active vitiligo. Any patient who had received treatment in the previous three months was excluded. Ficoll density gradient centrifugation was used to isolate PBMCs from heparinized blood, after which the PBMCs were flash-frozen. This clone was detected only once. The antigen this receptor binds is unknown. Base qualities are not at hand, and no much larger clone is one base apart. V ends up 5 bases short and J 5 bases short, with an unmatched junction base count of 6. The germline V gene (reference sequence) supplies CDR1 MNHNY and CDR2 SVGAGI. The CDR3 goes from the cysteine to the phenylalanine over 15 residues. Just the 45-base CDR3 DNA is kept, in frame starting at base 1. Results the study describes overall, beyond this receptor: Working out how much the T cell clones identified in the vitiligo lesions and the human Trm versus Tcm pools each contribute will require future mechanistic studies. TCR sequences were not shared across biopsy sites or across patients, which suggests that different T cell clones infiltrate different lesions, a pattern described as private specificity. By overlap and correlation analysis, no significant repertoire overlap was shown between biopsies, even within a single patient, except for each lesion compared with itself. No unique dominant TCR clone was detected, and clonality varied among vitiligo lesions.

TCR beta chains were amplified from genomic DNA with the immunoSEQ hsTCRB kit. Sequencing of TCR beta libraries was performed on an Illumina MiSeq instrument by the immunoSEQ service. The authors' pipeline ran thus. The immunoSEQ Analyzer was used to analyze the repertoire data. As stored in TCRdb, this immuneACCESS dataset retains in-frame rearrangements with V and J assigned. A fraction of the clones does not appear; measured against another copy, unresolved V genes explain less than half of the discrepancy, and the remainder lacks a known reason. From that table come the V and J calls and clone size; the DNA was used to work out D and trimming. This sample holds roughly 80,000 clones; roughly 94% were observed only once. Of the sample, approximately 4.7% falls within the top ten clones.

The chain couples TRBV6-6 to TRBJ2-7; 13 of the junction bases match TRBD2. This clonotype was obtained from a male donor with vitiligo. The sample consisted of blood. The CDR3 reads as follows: CASSLTSGREDEQYF. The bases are TGTGCCAGCAGTCTTACTAGCGGGAGGGAGGACGAGCAGTACTTC.